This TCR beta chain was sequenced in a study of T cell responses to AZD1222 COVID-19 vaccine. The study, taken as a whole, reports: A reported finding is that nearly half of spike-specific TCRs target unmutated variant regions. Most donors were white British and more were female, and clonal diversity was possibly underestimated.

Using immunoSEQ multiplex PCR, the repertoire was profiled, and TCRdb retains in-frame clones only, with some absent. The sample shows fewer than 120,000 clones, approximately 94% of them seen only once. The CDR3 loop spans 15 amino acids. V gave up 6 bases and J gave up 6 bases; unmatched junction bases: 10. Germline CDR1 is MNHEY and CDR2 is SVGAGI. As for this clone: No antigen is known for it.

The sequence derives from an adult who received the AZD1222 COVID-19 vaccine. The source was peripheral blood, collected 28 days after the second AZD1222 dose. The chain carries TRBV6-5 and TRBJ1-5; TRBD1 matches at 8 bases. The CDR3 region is CASRDAGGWGQPQHF. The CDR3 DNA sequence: TGTGCCAGCAGGGACGCAGGGGGCTGGGGTCAGCCCCAGCATTTT.